Detailed here is one TCR beta chain. The data stem from a study of blood T cell repertoires in COVID-19. With 10 bases clipped from V and 2 bases from J, the junction kept 6 bases outside the gene matches. The germline V gene has CDR1 ENHRY and CDR2 SYGVKD. The CDR3 extends over 14 amino acids. Original analysis: By means of reference gene primer amplification, nucleated cell counts were estimated. Generated by immunoSEQ multiplex PCR, the TCRdb table keeps only in-frame clones and is missing some. The V and J calls and clone size are taken from that table; D and trimming were inferred from the DNA. This sample has some 99,000 clones, with around 84% found just once.

V is TRBV10-3 and J is TRBJ2-2; 8 nucleotides line up with TRBD2. Sample: peripheral blood. This sequence originates from a woman older than 75 with active or convalescent COVID-19. The CDR3 DNA reads as TGTGCCACTCGACTAGCGCCCAACACCGGGGAGCTGTTTTTT. It encodes CATRLAPNTGELFF.